This is a list of T cell receptor beta chains from one sample in a study of siplizumab effects on memory and regulatory T cells. The protocol was immunoSEQ multiplex PCR, while the TCRdb copy is restricted to in-frame clones and leaves out a portion. The sample has about 1,000 clones; more than 60% are singletons. Sequenced input: TEMRA CD8+ T cells sorted from blood. All receptors derive from a human donor in good health. Each CDR3 is given with its conserved first and last residue. Fields, in order: J gene, clone size, V gene, D gene, CDR3 protein, CDR3 DNA. A D gene is named only where the DNA matches it firmly. Some rows mark clone size as missing; the rest say once, few, many or name a class of expanded clone.

TRBJ1-3 | NA | TRBV19 | NA | CASSIAGAIYF | TGTGCCAGTAGTATAGCAGGGGCCATATATTTT
TRBJ2-1 | NA | TRBV4-3 | NA | CASSQVLSTGRTYNEQFF | TGCGCCAGCAGCCAAGTCTTGTCAACAGGGAGAACCTACAATGAGCAGTTCTTC
TRBJ2-3 | NA | TRBV4-1 | TRBD2 | CASSQLGTSSDTQYF | TGCGCCAGCAGCCAACTTGGGACTAGCTCAGATACGCAGTATTTT
TRBJ2-7 | NA | TRBV4-1 | NA | CASSPTWWTFLPYEQYF | TGCGCCAGCAGCCCTACCTGGTGGACCTTTCTCCCCTACGAGCAGTACTTC
TRBJ2-7 | NA | TRBV6-1 | NA | CASSDIDTEVGWAYEQYF | TGTGCCAGCAGTGACATAGACACCGAGGTAGGATGGGCCTACGAGCAGTACTTC
TRBJ2-2 | NA | TRBV6-4 | TRBD2 | CASKTSGGSTGELFF | TGTGCCAGCAAAACTAGCGGGGGTTCTACCGGGGAGCTGTTTTTT
TRBJ2-7 | NA | TRBV4-1 | NA | CASSRDGDSYYEQYF | TGTGCCAGCAGCCGCGATGGGGACTCCTACTACGAGCAGTACTTC
TRBJ1-1 | few | TRBV9 | NA | CASSVLQGDEAFF | TGTGCCAGCAGCGTCCTACAGGGAGATGAAGCTTTCTTT
TRBJ2-1 | NA | TRBV6-5 | TRBD1 | CASSSDRDNEQFF | TGTGCCAGCAGTTCGGACAGGGACAATGAGCAGTTCTTC
TRBJ1-2 | NA | TRBV7-2 | NA | CASSFWGGGYGYTF | TGTGCCAGCAGCTTCTGGGGAGGGGGCTATGGCTACACCTTC
TRBJ2-5 | NA | TRBV7-6 | NA | CASSLGTLQETQYF | TGTGCCAGCAGCCTAGGGACTCTTCAAGAGACCCAGTACTTC
TRBJ2-7 | NA | TRBV27 | NA | CASSLVGLSYEQYF | TGTGCCAGCAGTTTAGTGGGCCTTTCCTACGAGCAGTACTTC
TRBJ2-7 | NA | TRBV7-3 | NA | CASSFPYEQYF | TGTGCCAGCAGCTTTCCCTACGAGCAGTACTTC
TRBJ2-5 | NA | TRBV5-8 | NA | CASSLGLSPPPYF | TGTGCCAGCAGCTTGGGTCTCAGCCCCCCGCCGTACTTC
TRBJ2-2 | NA | TRBV4-3 | NA | CASSDRQANTGELFF | TGCGCCAGCAGCGATAGACAGGCGAACACCGGGGAGCTGTTTTTT
TRBJ2-7 | NA | TRBV12-5 | NA | CATYRFADEQYF | TGTGCTACCTACAGGTTCGCAGACGAGCAGTACTTC
TRBJ2-7 | NA | TRBV28 | TRBD2 | CASQAGGSSYEQYF | TGTGCCAGCCAAGCGGGGGGGAGCTCCTACGAGCAGTACTTC
TRBJ2-1 | NA | TRBV30 | NA | CAWSVRQVYNEQFF | TGTGCCTGGAGTGTCAGACAAGTATACAATGAGCAGTTCTTC
TRBJ2-7 | NA | TRBV4-1 | TRBD1 | CASGISGTGQKEQYF | TGCGCCAGCGGCATTTCCGGGACAGGCCAGAAAGAGCAGTACTTC
TRBJ2-3 | NA | TRBV13 | TRBD2 | CASTGGGAGDTQYF | TGTGCCAGCACAGGCGGGGGGGCAGGAGATACGCAGTATTTT
TRBJ1-2 | large | TRBV5-5 | NA | CASSFEIPNYGYTF | TGTGCCAGCAGCTTCGAGATTCCTAACTATGGCTACACCTTC
TRBJ1-5 | NA | TRBV2 | TRBD1 | CASSGLGQGINSNQPQHF | TGTGCCAGCAGTGGCCTGGGACAGGGAATTAATAGCAATCAGCCCCAGCATTTT
TRBJ2-7 | NA | TRBV5-1 | NA | CASSVDGYEQYF | TGCGCCAGCAGCGTGGACGGCTACGAGCAGTACTTC
TRBJ2-7 | large | TRBV6-5 | TRBD2 | CASSPSGGSNYEQYF | TGTGCCAGCAGTCCCTCGGGGGGGAGTAACTACGAGCAGTACTTC
TRBJ2-7 | NA | TRBV5-1 | TRBD2 | CASNLGGRAGGLYEQYF | TGCGCCAGCAACCTTGGTGGTCGAGCGGGGGGGCTCTACGAGCAGTACTTC
TRBJ2-1 | NA | TRBV7-9 | NA | CASSLALLRIGGYNEQFF | TGTGCCAGCAGCTTAGCCCTTCTCCGGATAGGCGGGTACAATGAGCAGTTCTTC
TRBJ2-1 | once | TRBV15 | NA | CATSRLPNEQFF | TGTGCCACCAGCCGACTACCCAATGAGCAGTTCTTC
TRBJ1-2 | NA | TRBV4-1 | NA | CASSQVYTDYGYTF | TGCGCCAGCAGCCAAGTTTATACGGACTATGGCTACACCTTC
TRBJ1-2 | once | TRBV2 | TRBD1 | CASSTGTGPGTF | TGTGCCAGCAGCACCGGGACAGGTCCGGGCACCTTC
TRBJ2-1 | NA | TRBV27 | NA | CASEGGRSNEQFF | TGTGCCAGTGAGGGGGGAAGGAGTAATGAGCAGTTCTTC
TRBJ1-2 | NA | TRBV28 | TRBD1 | CASSPPLYYRDRGPPGYTF | TGTGCCAGCAGTCCGCCGCTCTATTACCGGGACAGGGGTCCCCCTGGCTACACCTTC